This entry features one TCR beta chain sequence. Its antigen remains unknown. The data derive from a study of response to subunit inactivated influenza vaccine. General observations from the study: A suggestion made by the authors is that each seasonal influenza vaccination recruits few new T cells.

The V end was cut by 2 bases, the J end by 1 base, with 10 bases between. The CDR3 loop spans 15 amino acids. TCRdb passed the RT-PCR reads through MiXCR, listing each CDR3 protein once. The top ten clones hold under 13% of a sample with about 780,000 distinct CDR3 sequences, about 18% of them seen once. The chain employs TRBV12-3 or TRBV12-4 and TRBJ2-3; the D is unclear. This clonotype was sampled from a middle-aged man who received an inactivated influenza vaccine. The sample in question was PBMCs from blood, obtained about 5 days after vaccination. CDR3 region: CASSLRPRGTDTQYF. The CDR3 nucleotides read TGTGCCAGCAGTTTAAGGCCCCGTGGCACAGATACGCAGTATTTT.